This TCR beta chain was found in a study of blood T cell repertoires in COVID-19. On the study more broadly: Collection of acute and convalescent COVID-19 samples took place in the United States, Italy and Spain. Nucleic acid was either cDNA or gDNA, and it came from T cells, B-cell-depleted T cells, or PBMCs.

TCRdb keeps only in-frame clones here, not all; method: immunoSEQ multiplex PCR. This sample yields 150,000 to 200,000 clones, of which around nine tenths are seen a single time; around 2.3% belongs to the top ten. V lost 4 bases, J lost 4 bases, and 19 bases stayed unmatched. CDR3 length: 19 residues. Looked up from germline, CDR1 is LGHNA and CDR2 is YSLEER. The V call is TRBV4-3, the J call TRBJ2-3, with TRBD2 identical over 8 bases. The receptor was isolated from a man between 65 and 80 years old with active or convalescent COVID-19. Sequenced sample: peripheral blood. The CDR3 DNA is TGCGCCAGCAGCCTCGAGCGGGCTAGCGGGTACCTTGGGGCAGATACGCAGTATTTT. It is translated as CASSLERASGYLGADTQYF.